This TCR beta chain was recovered during a study of blood T cells in healthy people across ages. Study-level information: Using template switching, researchers captured about one barcoded beta molecule for each two T cells.

The use of a sample-barcoded 5' primer and a J-beta primer mix characterized a second PCR of roughly 6 to 11 cycles. TCRdb fed the 5' RACE reads into MiXCR, producing one record per CDR3 protein. The table shows around 990,000 distinct CDR3 sequences, with approximately 25% occurring only once. They isolated at least 7 million PBMCs from each sample. Trimming left V 5 bases short and J 7 bases short, with 8 bases between. The CDR3 contains 11 residues. Germline lookup yields CDR1 MNHEY and CDR2 SMNVEV (reference sequence). The same data also went into a second study, on T cells of mothers and their children.

The receptor was derived from a girl aged 2-10 years in good health. The rearrangement links TRBV27 to TRBJ2-5; D remains ambiguous. Material: blood. The CDR3 spells CASSKLGTQYF. As DNA, the CDR3 is TGTGCCAGCAGTAAATTAGGGACCCAGTACTTC.